Below, 18 T cell receptor beta chains from the same sample are listed, as sequenced in a study of blood T cell repertoires in COVID-19. Profiled with immunoSEQ multiplex PCR; TCRdb holds only in-frame clones, not every one. The data contain about 190,000 clones, approximately 80% of them singletons. Sequencing was performed on peripheral blood. The receptors shown here come from a human donor in a cohort sampled during active COVID-19.

V is TRBV7-2 and J is TRBJ2-7, with D possibly matching TRBD1 (6 bases). Trimming took 5 bases from V and 0 from J, leaving 11 bases between them. This CDR3 contains 14 residues. The germline V gene encodes CDR1 SGHTA and CDR2 FQGNSA. The CDR3 DNA reads as TGTGCCAGCAGCCCTGAGACAGGCTCCTACGAGCAGTACTTC. Its protein product is CASSPETGSYEQYF.

The chain uses TRBV2 and TRBJ2-2; perhaps TRBD1 as D (6 bases). The V end lost 4 bases, the J end lost 1 base, and 10 bases lay between the germline ends. The CDR3 extends over 15 amino acids. Germline CDR1 is SNHLY and CDR2 is FYNNEI. This CDR3 reads CASSARGGNTGELFF. CDR3 coding DNA: TGTGCCAGCAGTGCCAGGGGTGGGAACACCGGGGAGCTGTTTTTT.

V usage is TRBV5-6 and J usage is TRBJ1-2; 7 bases fit TRBD1. V dropped 3 bases and J dropped 6; count of bases not matched to a gene: 20. The CDR3 contains 18 residues. Germline CDR1 reads SGHDT; CDR2 reads YYEEEE. The CDR3 sequence is CASSYRDSLARRSHGYTF. The CDR3 coding sequence is TGTGCCAGCAGCTACCGGGACAGTCTAGCAAGGAGGTCCCATGGCTACACCTTC.

This clone was counted a single time. CDR3 amino acids: CASSLVQGASEKLFF. The CDR3 nucleotides read TGCGCCAGCAGCTTGGTACAGGGGGCGTCTGAAAAACTGTTTTTT. The genes are TRBV5-1 and TRBJ1-4, with 9 bases matching TRBD1. Germline V gene sequence: CDR1 SGHRS, CDR2 YFSETQ. The CDR3 contains 15 residues. Trimming at V came to 0 bases and at J to 7 bases, leaving 4 bases not matched to a gene.

CDR3 in DNA: TGCGCCAGCAGCCCCATTCCCCCACAAAGCTCGGGGGAACTGTTTTTT. This gives the protein CASSPIPPQSSGELFF. The rearrangement links TRBV5-1 to TRBJ1-4; tentatively, D is TRBD1 (5 bases). V was trimmed by 4 bases and J by 12 bases, leaving 25 bases between them. The V gene's germline CDR1 is SGHRS and CDR2 YFSETQ. The CDR3 totals 16 residues.

This chain connects TRBV27 to TRBJ2-1; D gene unclear. This CDR3 has 13 residues. CDR1 and CDR2 (germline): MNHEY, SMNVEV (reference sequence). Deletions cut 3 bases from V and 5 bases from J, with 8 bases between. The DNA for the CDR3 is TGTGCCAGCAGTTTGGTTCGGGACAATGAGCAGTTCTTC. This sequence encodes CASSLVRDNEQFF.

This clone was seen a single time. This chain joins TRBV7-7 and TRBJ2-5, with 8 bases fitting TRBD1. Germline values: CDR1 SSHAT, CDR2 FNYEAQ (reference sequence). Trimming removed 1 base from V and 4 bases from J; junction bases left unmatched: 5. The length of the CDR3 is 15 residues. As DNA, the CDR3 is TGTGCCAGCAGCTTAGTTCCCGGACAGGGAGAGACCCAGTACTTC. Its protein product is CASSLVPGQGETQYF.

This clone was seen a single time. This chain joins TRBV30 and TRBJ2-5; the match to TRBD2 covers 10 bases. The CDR3 sequence is 16 residues long. Germline V CDR1 and CDR2: GTSNPN, SVGIG (reference sequence). V shed 2 bases and J 4 bases; nucleotides not matched to a gene: 10. CDR3 loop: CAWSPRSRLAGETQYF. The CDR3 bases are TGTGCCTGGAGTCCGAGATCCCGACTAGCGGGAGAGACCCAGTACTTC. The entire variable domain, with the rest obtained from reference TRBV30 and TRBJ2-5, is as follows: SQTIHQWPATLVQPVGSPLSLECTVEGTSNPNLYWYRQAAGRGLQLLFYSVGIGQISSEVPQNLSASRPQDRQFILSSKKLLLSDSGFYLCAWSPRSRLAGETQYFGPGTRLLVL.

The chain employs TRBV6-5 and TRBJ1-1; no reliable D call. Germline assignment: CDR1 MNHEY and CDR2 SVGAGI. The CDR3 length is 15 residues. Trimming removed 6 bases at V and 0 bases at J, with 14 bases between. The CDR3 nucleotides are TGTGCCAGCAGCCGGAAGTTGACTATGAACACTGAAGCTTTCTTT. This codes for CASSRKLTMNTEAFF.

This chain uses TRBV4-1 with TRBJ2-3, with 9 bases that match TRBD2. CDR3 length: 16 residues. The J segment lost 2 bases and the V segment lost 2 bases, leaving 5 bases of the junction unmatched. Germline lookup yields CDR1 MGHRA and CDR2 YSYEKL. CDR3 DNA sequence: TGCGCCAGCAGCCAACGGGCTAGCGGGAACACAGATACGCAGTATTTT. Translating it yields CASSQRASGNTDTQYF.

This chain uses TRBV5-1 with TRBJ2-2; 7 positions match TRBD1. V shed 4 bases, J shed 2 bases, and the junction held 2 bases outside the gene matches. Germline CDR1 and CDR2: SGHRS and YFSETQ. The CDR3 runs 14 residues. The CDR3: CASSDRENTGELFF. CDR3 sequence (DNA): TGCGCCAGCAGCGACAGGGAAAACACCGGGGAGCTGTTTTTT.

This sequence joins TRBV2 and TRBJ1-2, with D possibly TRBD1 on 6 matching bases. The CDR3 length is 14 residues. The V and J ends lost 6 bases and 2 bases respectively, with 13 bases between them. Per the germline V gene, CDR1 is SNHLY and CDR2 is FYNNEI. In DNA, the CDR3 is TGTGCCAGCAGGAACGGACAGACCAACTATGGCTACACCTTC. Translation: CASRNGQTNYGYTF.

This chain joins TRBV12-3 or TRBV12-4 and TRBJ2-1, with D maybe TRBD2 (5 bases). Trimming stripped 6 bases from V and 6 bases from J, with 12 bases between. The CDR3 length is 13 residues. The CDR3 region has the DNA TGTGCCAGCAGGTCGGGGTGGTCCAATGAGCAGTTCTTC. This encodes CASRSGWSNEQFF.

The chain recombines TRBV6-6 with TRBJ1-2, with 7 bases aligning to TRBD1. After removal of 4 bases from V and 4 bases from J, the junction contained 9 bases not matched to a gene. In germline, CDR1 is MNHNY, CDR2 SVGAGI (reference sequence). The CDR3 has 15 amino acids. CDR3: CASSSETGKSYGYTF. For the CDR3, the DNA is TGTGCCAGCAGTTCAGAGACAGGGAAGAGCTATGGCTACACCTTC.

This clone was counted a few times. The J gene is TRBJ1-2, the V gene TRBV6-5, with D possibly TRBD1 on 5 matching bases. Germline V lookup: CDR1 MNHEY, CDR2 SVGAGI. Deletions cut 8 bases from V and 7 bases from J, with 14 bases between. The CDR3 length is 12 residues. CDR3 sequence reads: CASGSRVGGYTF. CDR3 coding DNA: TGTGCCAGCGGAAGCAGGGTCGGTGGCTACACCTTC.

The V gene is TRBV25-1, the J gene TRBJ2-1, with D tentatively TRBD1 (6 bases). V gave up 4 bases and J gave up 0 bases, with 13 bases separating them. Germline CDR1 and CDR2: MGHDK and SYGVNS. The CDR3 extends over 16 amino acids. The CDR3 sequence: CASSATQGSSYNEQFF. CDR3 sequence (DNA): TGTGCCAGCAGTGCCACCCAGGGGAGCTCCTACAATGAGCAGTTCTTC.

V gene TRBV13 combines with J gene TRBJ2-1; D possibly corresponds to TRBD2 (6 bases). The germline CDR1 and CDR2 sequences are PRHDT and FYEKMQ (reference sequence). The V end was cut by 1 base, the J end by 5 bases, with 12 bases between. The CDR3 is made up of 15 amino acids. The CDR3 DNA reads TGTGCCAGCAGCTTAGACGGGAGTCTCGACAATGAGCAGTTCTTC. Translating it yields CASSLDGSLDNEQFF.

V usage is TRBV4-1 and J usage is TRBJ1-2; 7 bases fit TRBD1. The CDR3 extends over 15 amino acids. The V segment lost 3 bases and the J segment 0 bases; nucleotides outside the gene matches: 4. The germline CDR1 and CDR2 sequences are MGHRA and YSYEKL. CDR3 amino acids: CASSQTGRTNYGYTF. The DNA of the CDR3 is TGCGCCAGCAGCCAGACAGGGCGAACTAACTATGGCTACACCTTC.